The 27 T cell receptor beta chains reported below all come from one sample, sequenced in a study of cytomegalovirus exposure and HLA in healthy donors. The study ran its PCR with 60 Vbeta and 13 Jbeta primers. Assay: immunoSEQ multiplex PCR; the TCRdb copy retains only in-frame clones and omits some. The repertoire has some 180,000 clones, 82% of them found once; the top ten carry 1.5%. The sequencing input was PBMCs. These receptors were taken from a man aged 35 to 55 in good health and CMV-seronegative.

This rearrangement joins TRBV21-1 to TRBJ2-1; the table's D call TRBD2 went unverified against the DNA. TRBV21-1 is shown as a pseudogene. The CDR3 runs to 16 residues. CDR3: CASSKVRVAGTNEQFF. The CDR3 bases are TGTGCCAGCAGCAAAGTTAGGGTAGCGGGGACCAATGAGCAGTTCTTC.

The J gene is TRBJ2-7, the V gene TRBV21-1; the D call TRBD2 from the table was never checked on the DNA. TRBV21-1 is a listed pseudogene. This CDR3 spans 15 amino acids. The CDR3 spells CASSNELAGGHEQYF. The CDR3 nucleotides are TGTGCCAGCAGCAACGAACTAGCGGGAGGCCACGAGCAGTACTTC.

This chain connects TRBV28 to TRBJ1-1; maybe TRBD1 (6 bases). The germline V gene has CDR1 MDHEN and CDR2 SYDVKM. There are 14 residues in the CDR3. Trimming left V 4 bases short and J 5 bases short, with 14 bases between. The chain's CDR3 is CASSSQSGTTEAFF. CDR3 nucleotides: TGTGCCAGCAGTTCCCAATCCGGGACAACTGAAGCTTTCTTT.

The gene calls are TRBV6-5 and TRBJ2-1; perhaps TRBD1 as D (5 bases). Trimming took 0 bases from V and 6 from J, leaving 6 bases between them. CDR1 is MNHEY and CDR2 is SVGAGI in the germline V gene. The CDR3 is made up of 13 amino acids. This chain's CDR3 is CASSYSQGNEQFF. CDR3 coding DNA: TGTGCCAGCAGTTACTCCCAGGGCAATGAGCAGTTCTTC.

V gene TRBV6-1 combines with J gene TRBJ1-2; 7 positions match TRBD1. Trimming at V came to 9 bases and at J to 5 bases, leaving 15 bases not matched to a gene. CDR3 length: 15 amino acids. Germline CDR1 MNHNS, CDR2 SASEGT. CDR3: CASNLSGQPTYGYTF. The CDR3 bases are TGTGCCAGTAATTTGTCGGGACAGCCTACTTATGGCTACACCTTC.

This clone appeared a few times. The rearrangement joins TRBV6-5 to TRBJ2-1; weak D call: TRBD1 (5 bases). The CDR3 has 13 amino acids. Trimming stripped 0 bases from V and 9 bases from J, with 9 bases between. Germline V gives CDR1 MNHEY, CDR2 SVGAGI. The CDR3 DNA follows: TGTGCCAGCAGTTACTCGACACAGGCTGAGCAGTTCTTC. It specifies CASSYSTQAEQFF.

V and J are TRBV28 and TRBJ2-3; 8 bases agree with TRBD1. CDR3 length equals 14 residues. The V segment lost 6 bases and the J segment 4 bases; nucleotides outside the gene matches: 6. CDR1 MDHEN and CDR2 SYDVKM come from the germline V gene. CDR3 nucleotide sequence: TGTGCCAGCAGCCACGGACAGGGCCCAGATACGCAGTATTTT. This gives the protein CASSHGQGPDTQYF.

The V and J genes are TRBV7-2 and TRBJ1-6, with a possible D match to TRBD1 (5 bases). This CDR3 has 15 residues. The V gene lost 3 bases and the J gene lost 7 bases, with 13 bases spanning the gap. The germline V gene has CDR1 SGHTA and CDR2 FQGNSA. CDR3 region: CASSFGGFGNSPLHF. The CDR3 DNA reads TGTGCCAGCAGCTTCGGGGGGTTCGGCAATTCACCCCTCCACTTT.

This rearrangement joins TRBV5-4 to TRBJ2-5; the match to TRBD2 covers 9 bases. Trimming at V came to 0 bases and at J to 0 bases, leaving 6 bases not matched to a gene. The CDR3 loop spans 17 amino acids. The germline gives CDR1 SGHNT, CDR2 YYREEE (reference sequence). The CDR3, as DNA: TGTGCCAGCAGCTTGGCCGAGACTAGCGGTTACCAAGAGACCCAGTACTTC. Its protein is CASSLAETSGYQETQYF.

This chain links TRBV28 with TRBJ2-7; 10 bases are a match to TRBD2. The germline gives CDR1 MDHEN, CDR2 SYDVKM. V gave up 1 base and J gave up 4 bases; unmatched junction bases: 4. The CDR3 sequence is 15 residues long. CDR3 nucleotides: TGTGCCAGCAGTTTATTTGCTAGCGGGAGTTACGAGCAGTACTTC. It specifies CASSLFASGSYEQYF.

The chain is built from TRBV10-1 and TRBJ2-2, with no clear D. V was clipped by 8 bases and J by 1 base, with 11 bases between them. This CDR3 contains 14 residues. Germline assignment: CDR1 WNHNN and CDR2 SYGVQD (reference sequence). The CDR3 bases are TGCGCCAGCCCGAACGAGAGGAACACCGGGGAGCTGTTTTTT. This encodes CASPNERNTGELFF.

This clone has more than one count but fewer than ten. This chain uses TRBV11-3 with TRBJ1-5, with D unclear. The V and J ends lost 4 bases and 9 bases respectively, with 13 bases between them. The CDR3 is 13 amino acids. The germline V gene encodes CDR1 SGHNT and CDR2 YENEEA. CDR3 protein: CASSSSGGGPQHF. CDR3 nucleotide sequence: TGTGCCAGCAGCTCGTCTGGAGGAGGGCCCCAGCATTTT.

The chain has TRBV19 and TRBJ2-3; 9 bases line up with TRBD1. There are 14 residues in the CDR3. Losses at the gene ends were 9 bases for V and 2 bases for J; bases not matched to a gene: 6. CDR1 and CDR2 from the germline V gene are LNHDA and SQIVND (reference sequence). The CDR3 is CASWDRVYTDTQYF. As DNA, the CDR3 is TGTGCCAGCTGGGACAGGGTCTACACAGATACGCAGTATTTT.

The chain has TRBV5-4 and TRBJ2-2, with 8 nucleotides matching TRBD2. The CDR3 has 17 residues. Germline V gene data show CDR1 as SGHNT and CDR2 as YYREEE (reference sequence). Trimming took 4 bases from V and 0 from J; bases not matched to a gene: 8. CDR3 amino acids: CASSIRGGRTNTGELFF. The DNA of the CDR3 is TGTGCCAGCAGCATCCGGGGGGGGCGCACGAACACCGGGGAGCTGTTTTTT.

This chain uses TRBV6-6 with TRBJ1-5; 12 bases align to TRBD1. The CDR3 runs to 15 residues. The germline gives CDR1 MNHNY, CDR2 SVGAGI (reference sequence). Trimming at V came to 7 bases and at J to 9 bases, leaving 10 bases not matched to a gene. CDR3 residues: CASKYRDRGPWPQHF. The CDR3 nucleotides are TGTGCCAGCAAGTACCGGGACAGGGGGCCTTGGCCCCAGCATTTT.

The chain carries TRBV4-2 and TRBJ1-2; D unclear. The germline V gene encodes CDR1 LGHNA and CDR2 YNFKEQ. Trimming shortened V by 0 bases and J by 6 bases, and 11 bases separated the two germline ends. The CDR3 is 14 amino acids. The CDR3 loop is CASSQDPGGDGYTF. Written as DNA, the CDR3 is TGTGCCAGCAGCCAAGATCCGGGAGGTGATGGCTACACCTTC.

The sample holds one count of this clone. The chain carries TRBV5-1 and TRBJ2-7; 7 positions match TRBD2. The CDR3 is made up of 13 amino acids. Germline trimming cut 4 bases from V and 2 bases from J; bases unmatched to any gene: 3. CDR1 and CDR2 (germline): SGHRS, YFSETQ. The CDR3 DNA is TGCGCCAGCAGCCTTAGCGGGCCCTACGAGCAGTACTTC. This sequence encodes CASSLSGPYEQYF.

This chain connects TRBV6-5 to TRBJ1-5, with D hard to call. The CDR3 loop spans 15 amino acids. The V end was cut by 6 bases, the J end by 4 bases, with 16 bases between. Germline CDR1 and CDR2: MNHEY and SVGAGI. The CDR3 DNA is TGTGCCAGCAGGCCGAGGACCGGGGATAATCAGCCCCAGCATTTT. Translation gives CASRPRTGDNQPQHF.

The genes are TRBV5-1 and TRBJ2-7, with D possibly TRBD1 on 5 matching bases. The CDR3 is made up of 15 amino acids. V gave up 6 bases and J gave up 2 bases, with 18 bases separating them. Looked up from germline, CDR1 is SGHRS and CDR2 is YFSETQ. CDR3 bases: TGCGCCAGCACCCCGGATGCAGGGTACACCTACGAGCAGTACTTC. Residues: CASTPDAGYTYEQYF.

The V gene is TRBV7-2, the J gene TRBJ2-1; TRBD2 matches at 11 bases. Per the germline V gene, CDR1 is SGHTA and CDR2 is FQGNSA. The CDR3 covers 15 residues. Unmatched junction bases numbered 6, after V lost 5 bases and J lost 6 bases. The CDR3 loop is CASSADSGGGNEQFF. In DNA form, the CDR3 reads TGTGCCAGCAGCGCCGATAGCGGGGGGGGCAATGAGCAGTTCTTC.

The chain couples TRBV4-1 to TRBJ2-7; D remains unclear. With 0 bases removed from V and 6 bases from J, the gap between germline ends came to 15 bases. CDR1 MGHRA and CDR2 YSYEKL come from the germline V gene. The CDR3 length is 15 residues. The CDR3 here is CASSQDWASLSEQYF. CDR3 nucleotide sequence: TGCGCCAGCAGCCAAGATTGGGCCTCCCTCTCCGAGCAGTACTTC.

The V gene is TRBV27, the J gene TRBJ2-3, with 9 bases that match TRBD2. CDR1 and CDR2 (germline): MNHEY, SMNVEV (reference sequence). Losses at the gene ends were 3 bases for V and 6 bases for J; bases not matched to a gene: 7. The CDR3 has 15 residues. The CDR3 region is CASSFSAGGKDTQYF. Here the CDR3 DNA reads TGTGCCAGCAGTTTCTCAGCGGGGGGTAAGGATACGCAGTATTTT.

The rearrangement joins TRBV5-1 to TRBJ1-5; 7 positions agree with TRBD1. CDR1 SGHRS and CDR2 YFSETQ come from the germline V gene. The V segment lost 0 bases and the J segment 6 bases; nucleotides outside the gene matches: 3. The CDR3 length is 14 residues. The CDR3 sequence is CASSLGQGTQPQHF. CDR3 bases: TGCGCCAGCAGCTTGGGACAGGGCACTCAGCCCCAGCATTTT.

The chain is built from TRBV18 and TRBJ1-5, with D unclear. The CDR3 is 15 residues long. With 2 bases removed from V and 2 bases from J, the gap between germline ends came to 10 bases. Looked up from germline, CDR1 is KGHSH and CDR2 is LQKENI. This CDR3 reads CASSPSGRGNQPQHF. The CDR3 coding sequence is TGTGCCAGCTCACCATCCGGGAGGGGCAATCAGCCCCAGCATTTT.

The rearrangement links TRBV7-2 to TRBJ1-2; D is ambiguous. This CDR3 has 11 residues. The V gene lost 4 bases and the J gene lost 2 bases, with 2 bases spanning the gap. Per the germline V gene, CDR1 is SGHTA and CDR2 is FQGNSA. CDR3 in amino acids: CASSSNYGYTF. In nucleotides, the CDR3 is TGTGCCAGCAGCTCAAACTATGGCTACACCTTC.

This clone was observed a handful of times. This sequence joins TRBV5-1 and TRBJ2-5; 7 bases fit TRBD1. The CDR3 extends over 15 amino acids. Germline loops: CDR1 SGHRS, CDR2 YFSETQ. V shed 1 base and J 4 bases; nucleotides not matched to a gene: 7. CDR3 sequence reads: CASSLTPGQLETQYF. CDR3 DNA sequence: TGCGCCAGCAGCTTGACCCCGGGACAGTTAGAGACCCAGTACTTC.

The genes are TRBV7-9 and TRBJ2-1; 7 bases align to TRBD2. CDR1 and CDR2 (germline): SEHNR, FQNEAQ (reference sequence). The trim removed 1 base at V and 1 base at J, leaving 10 bases unmatched. The CDR3 covers 18 residues. CDR3 coding DNA: TGTGCCAGCAGCTTAGTGTTCGGGGGAGGGCCGTCCTACAATGAGCAGTTCTTC. It encodes CASSLVFGGGPSYNEQFF.